The T cell receptor (beta chain) under discussion was sequenced for a study of T cell responses to AZD1222 COVID-19 vaccine. Study-wide results and limits: Only 5 or 6 AZD1222 recipients were seropositive at baseline. Clonal diversity was possibly underestimated, and the donors were mostly white British, with more females.

CDR1 LGHNA and CDR2 YSLEER come from the germline V gene. Trimming shortened V by 1 base and J by 5 bases, and 14 bases separated the two germline ends. The CDR3 totals 15 residues. Comments on this clone: As yet, its antigen is unknown.

TCRdb's table, derived via immunoSEQ multiplex PCR, lists solely in-frame clones and lacks some. The table lists over 140,000 clones, with 2.2% in the top ten. The receptor's source is an adult in good health. The gene calls are TRBV4-3 and TRBJ1-2; a possible D gene is TRBD1 (6 bases). The sequencing sample was made of peripheral blood. This CDR3 reads CASSQGPTGRYGYTF. The DNA for the CDR3 is TGCGCCAGCAGCCAAGGCCCCACAGGGAGGTATGGCTACACCTTC.